A selection of T cell receptor beta chains follows, all from one sample in a study of CD8+CD57+ T cells in acquired aplastic anemia. TCRdb independently ran MiXCR on the reads; one entry per CDR3 protein. The sample lists around 170,000 distinct CDR3 sequences, approximately 44% occurring once. Specimen: sorted CD4+, CD8+, or CD8+CD57+ T cells (not recorded which) from PBMCs. All receptors derive from a human donor with aplastic anemia. CDR3s include the opening cysteine and the closing phenylalanine or tryptophan. Each record gives: D gene, V gene, clone size, J gene, CDR3 DNA, CDR3 protein. D genes are given only for firm matches. Size values are once, few and many counts, or a class for expanded clones, and some rows have none.

D gene: .; V gene: TRBV3-1; clone size: many; J gene: TRBJ1-1; CDR3 DNA: TGTGCCAGCAGCCAATCAGGGGAAGCTTTCTTT; CDR3 protein: CASSQSGEAFF
D gene: .; V gene: TRBV25-1; clone size: .; J gene: TRBJ1-2; CDR3 DNA: TGTGCCAGCTCACCAGGGGACGGTGACTACACCTTC; CDR3 protein: CASSPGDGDYTF
D gene: TRBD1; V gene: TRBV2; clone size: .; J gene: TRBJ2-5; CDR3 DNA: TGTGCCAGCAGATTGACAGGGAGAAGAGAGACCCAGTACTTC; CDR3 protein: CASRLTGRRETQYF
D gene: .; V gene: TRBV3-1; clone size: many; J gene: TRBJ1-2; CDR3 DNA: TGTGCCAGCAGCCTCCTACAGGGTGGGGGCTACACCTTC; CDR3 protein: CASSLLQGGGYTF
D gene: .; V gene: TRBV2; clone size: many; J gene: TRBJ1-2; CDR3 DNA: TGTGCCAGCAGACCGGGCTCCCCCGGAGGCGGCTACACCTTC; CDR3 protein: CASRPGSPGGGYTF
D gene: .; V gene: TRBV2; clone size: few; J gene: TRBJ1-1; CDR3 DNA: TGTGCCAGCTCACCGGCAGCGGGCAACACTGAAGCTTTCTTT; CDR3 protein: CASSPAAGNTEAFF
D gene: .; V gene: TRBV5-4; clone size: few; J gene: TRBJ2-1; CDR3 DNA: TGTGCCAGCAGCTTGGTGGGGGGGCGCTCCTACAATGAGCAGTTCTTC; CDR3 protein: CASSLVGGRSYNEQFF
D gene: .; V gene: TRBV19; clone size: many; J gene: TRBJ1-2; CDR3 DNA: TGTGCCAGTAGTCCCCGGTCGGGGGGCTCTACGGCCTATGGCTACACCTTC; CDR3 protein: CASSPRSGGSTAYGYTF
D gene: TRBD1; V gene: TRBV2; clone size: .; J gene: TRBJ1-2; CDR3 DNA: TGTGCCAGCAGGGCAGGACAGGGGGCGAATGGCTACACCTTC; CDR3 protein: CASRAGQGANGYTF
D gene: TRBD2; V gene: TRBV12-3/TRBV12-4; clone size: .; J gene: TRBJ2-3; CDR3 DNA: TGTGCCAGCAGTCTGGGACTAGCGGGAGGGGGGCGGACAGATACGCAGTATTTT; CDR3 protein: CASSLGLAGGGRTDTQYF
D gene: .; V gene: TRBV29-1; clone size: .; J gene: TRBJ1-2; CDR3 DNA: TGCAGCGTAGCAGGGGCGGGGGGCTACACCTTC; CDR3 protein: CSVAGAGGYTF
D gene: .; V gene: TRBV2; clone size: few; J gene: TRBJ2-7; CDR3 DNA: TGTGCCAGCAGTGAAAGGACAGCCTACGAGCAGTACTTC; CDR3 protein: CASSERTAYEQYF
D gene: .; V gene: TRBV30; clone size: few; J gene: TRBJ1-2; CDR3 DNA: TGTGCCTGGAGTGTACAGGCAGGGGTCGGCTATGGCTACACCTTC; CDR3 protein: CAWSVQAGVGYGYTF
D gene: .; V gene: TRBV6-5; clone size: .; J gene: TRBJ1-1; CDR3 DNA: TGTGCCAGCAGTATCCGGGAGGTTGGTGAAGCTTTCTTT; CDR3 protein: CASSIREVGEAFF
D gene: TRBD1; V gene: TRBV25-1; clone size: few; J gene: TRBJ2-7; CDR3 DNA: TGTGCCAGCAGTGAACTACCGGGACAGGGCATCATCGAGCAGTACTTC; CDR3 protein: CASSELPGQGIIEQYF
D gene: .; V gene: TRBV10-3; clone size: .; J gene: TRBJ2-4; CDR3 DNA: TGTGCCAGCAGTTACTACTACCCGGCCAGGGCCAAAAACATTCAGTACTTC; CDR3 protein: CASSYYYPARAKNIQYF
D gene: .; V gene: TRBV25-1; clone size: .; J gene: TRBJ1-6; CDR3 DNA: TGTGCCAGCAGTCCTGATCCCAGACTTATCCCCTGGTCCTATAATTCACCCCTCCACTTT; CDR3 protein: CASSPDPRLIPWSYNSPLHF
D gene: .; V gene: TRBV12-3/TRBV12-4; clone size: many; J gene: TRBJ2-5; CDR3 DNA: TGTGCCAGCAGTTCGACGGGGCCGAAAGAGACCCAGTACTTC; CDR3 protein: CASSSTGPKETQYF
D gene: .; V gene: TRBV5-8; clone size: many; J gene: TRBJ1-2; CDR3 DNA: TGTGCCAGCAGCTTGAGACCTTCCTATGGCTACACCTTC; CDR3 protein: CASSLRPSYGYTF
D gene: .; V gene: TRBV15; clone size: many; J gene: TRBJ2-5; CDR3 DNA: TGTGCCACCAGCAGACGCGTCCTGAGTCTAGGGGGCCAAGAGACCCAGTACTTC; CDR3 protein: CATSRRVLSLGGQETQYF
D gene: TRBD1; V gene: TRBV9; clone size: .; J gene: TRBJ2-3; CDR3 DNA: TGTGCCAGCAGCGCGGGGACAGGAACGTCAACAGATACGCAGTATTTT; CDR3 protein: CASSAGTGTSTDTQYF
D gene: .; V gene: TRBV7-2; clone size: many; J gene: TRBJ2-5; CDR3 DNA: TGTGCCAGCAGCTTGGGGGCCAGGGAAGAGACCCAGTACTTC; CDR3 protein: CASSLGAREETQYF
D gene: TRBD1; V gene: TRBV5-1; clone size: many; J gene: TRBJ1-6; CDR3 DNA: TGCGCCAGCAGCTTGGATCTCTGGACAGGGCGGACACCCCTCCACTTT; CDR3 protein: CASSLDLWTGRTPLHF
D gene: .; V gene: TRBV7-2; clone size: few; J gene: TRBJ1-2; CDR3 DNA: TGTGCCAGCAGCTTAGAGGGTAGGGCACATGGCTACACCTTC; CDR3 protein: CASSLEGRAHGYTF
D gene: TRBD2; V gene: TRBV11-2; clone size: many; J gene: TRBJ2-5; CDR3 DNA: TGTGCCAGCAGCTTTATCGTCGCGGGGGGCGGGGAGACCCAGTACTTC; CDR3 protein: CASSFIVAGGGETQYF
D gene: .; V gene: TRBV9; clone size: few; J gene: TRBJ2-2; CDR3 DNA: TGTGCCAGCAGTCAAAGGGATGCTGGGGAGCTGTTTTTT; CDR3 protein: CASSQRDAGELFF
D gene: TRBD1; V gene: TRBV6-1; clone size: few; J gene: TRBJ2-3; CDR3 DNA: TGTGCCAGCCGGGACAGGGTTTTAGATACGCAGTATTTT; CDR3 protein: CASRDRVLDTQYF
D gene: TRBD2; V gene: TRBV13; clone size: once; J gene: TRBJ2-3; CDR3 DNA: TGTGCCAGCAGCGTAAGAAGCGGGGGGTTAGGGAATACGCAGTATTTT; CDR3 protein: CASSVRSGGLGNTQYF
D gene: .; V gene: TRBV29-1; clone size: few; J gene: TRBJ1-1; CDR3 DNA: TGCAGCGTTGACGGACGCTACGAAGCTTTCTTT; CDR3 protein: CSVDGRYEAFF
D gene: TRBD2; V gene: TRBV10-3; clone size: .; J gene: TRBJ2-5; CDR3 DNA: TGTGCCATCAGTGGGCTAGCGGGGCTCGGGGGCCGTGACCAAGAGACCCAGTACTTC; CDR3 protein: CAISGLAGLGGRDQETQYF
D gene: TRBD1; V gene: TRBV19; clone size: many; J gene: TRBJ1-2; CDR3 DNA: TGTGCCAGTAGCGGGGACAGGGCGGGAGGCTACACCTTC; CDR3 protein: CASSGDRAGGYTF
D gene: TRBD2; V gene: TRBV20-1; clone size: many; J gene: TRBJ2-5; CDR3 DNA: TGCAGTGCTAGAGGACTAGCGAGGGAGACCCAGTACTTC; CDR3 protein: CSARGLARETQYF
D gene: .; V gene: TRBV15; clone size: .; J gene: TRBJ1-3; CDR3 DNA: TGTGCCACCAGCAGAGTGGGCTCTGGAAACACCATATATTTT; CDR3 protein: CATSRVGSGNTIYF
D gene: TRBD1; V gene: TRBV15; clone size: .; J gene: TRBJ2-5; CDR3 DNA: TGTGCCACCAGCACGCGTCCGGGACAGGGTGGATGGACCCAGTACTTC; CDR3 protein: CATSTRPGQGGWTQYF
D gene: TRBD1; V gene: TRBV2; clone size: .; J gene: TRBJ1-5; CDR3 DNA: TGTGCCAGAAGGACAGGGCAGGACAATCAGCCCCAGCATTTT; CDR3 protein: CARRTGQDNQPQHF